What follows is one T cell receptor beta chain and its context. Its antigen is not known. Carrying UMI labels, the TRB cDNA libraries were prepared through 5' RACE. TCRdb re-called the 5' RACE reads and shows each CDR3 protein once, DNA omitted. There are about 120,000 distinct CDR3 sequences in the sample, with around 0.62% held by the top ten. This CDR3 is built from 15 residues. Looked up from germline, CDR1 is LGHNA and CDR2 is YNFKEQ. This sample stems from a study of CXCR3-negative and CXCR3-positive naive CD8 T cells. Turning to the study itself: The study obtained some 150 million TRB reads, about 1.5 +/- 0.3 million per library.

Study findings and constraints: Naive subsets expressed similar surface CD5; TRB CDR3 features served to infer TCR strength. Partial loss of CXCR3 expression followed cryopreservation; most assays used fresh PBMCs. Naive subsets were similarly diverse, while memory CD8+ repertoires were much less diverse. Naive CXCR3-positive cells had TRB CDR3s more hydrophobic than those of CXCR3-negative naive cells.

The chain links TRBV4-2 to TRBJ1-1. The sample comprised naive CXCR3+ CD8+ T cells from blood. Subset denoted: CD45RO-CCR7+CD27+CD95- naive CD8+ T cells expressing CXCR3 (TNR3+). The sequence was collected from a human donor in good health. Some clones in this sample may be carry-over from other donors' samples. CDR3 region: CASSQAEGTDTEAFF.